What follows are 13 T cell receptor beta chains derived from one specimen sequenced in a study of T-cell memory formation after mild COVID-19. MiXCR, applied by TCRdb to the 5' RACE reads, yields one record per CDR3 protein. The table records around 200,000 distinct CDR3 sequences, around 27% of them present only once. The sample consisted of PBMCs or a T cell subset sorted from them (not recorded which). The receptors derive from an adult woman who had mild COVID-19 (a few samples of this study predate the infection). Cell type and time point are not known.

This clonotype was found a few times. This chain joins TRBV7-3 and TRBJ2-1; TRBD2 might be the D (6 bases). The CDR3 totals 15 residues. CDR1 and CDR2 from the germline V gene are SGHTA and FQGTGA. V was shortened by 3 bases and J by 5 bases, with 14 bases between the two germline ends. The CDR3 here is CASSFSSGTHNEQFF. CDR3 bases: TGTGCCAGCAGCTTTAGTTCCGGGACTCACAATGAGCAGTTCTTC.

At least ten counts were recorded for this clonotype. This chain uses TRBV11-3 with TRBJ2-1; D uncertain. The CDR3 sequence is 11 residues long. The germline V gene encodes CDR1 SGHNT and CDR2 YENEEA. The V end lost 4 bases, the J end lost 10 bases, and 8 bases lay between the germline ends. The CDR3 loop is CASSYLGEQFF. CDR3 coding DNA: TGTGCCAGCAGCTACCTCGGGGAGCAGTTCTTC. The full variable domain, completed using reference TRBV11-3 and TRBJ2-1, is EAGVVQSPRYKIIEKKQPVAFWCNPISGHNTLYWYLQNLGQGPELLIRYENEEAVDDSQLPKDRFSAERLKGVDSTLKIQPAELGDSAVYLCASSYLGEQFFGPGTRLTVL.

The CDR3 spells CASSKLAGAVEDTQYF. CDR3 nucleotide sequence: TGTGCCAGCAGCAAGCTAGCGGGAGCGGTGGAAGATACGCAGTATTTT. The genes are TRBV3-1 and TRBJ2-3, with TRBD2 matching over 10 bases. The junction had 10 bases not matched to a gene; V was cut back by 5 bases and J by 5 bases. The CDR3 runs 16 residues. The germline V gene encodes CDR1 LGHDT and CDR2 YNNKEL (reference sequence).

CDR3: CSARAGQGYEQYF. For the CDR3, the DNA is TGCAGTGCTAGAGCGGGACAGGGTTACGAGCAGTACTTC. The V gene is TRBV20-1, the J gene TRBJ2-7, with 9 bases matching TRBD1. The CDR3 has 13 amino acids. Germline assignment: CDR1 DFQATT and CDR2 SNEGSKA (reference sequence). The V and J ends lost 1 base and 4 bases, in that order; junction bases with no gene match: 2.

This clonotype has just a few counts. The chain employs TRBV19 and TRBJ1-1; 8 nucleotides match TRBD1. CDR1 is LNHDA and CDR2 is SQIVND in the germline V gene (reference sequence). V shed 5 bases and J 1 base; nucleotides not matched to a gene: 3. This CDR3 has 14 residues. CDR3 amino acids: CASSGDRRNTEAFF. In DNA, the CDR3 is TGTGCCAGTAGTGGGGACAGGAGGAACACTGAAGCTTTCTTT.

This clonotype has only a few counts. This chain uses TRBV7-8 with TRBJ2-3; the match to TRBD2 covers 8 bases. CDR3 length: 14 residues. Germline trimming cut 7 bases from V and 4 bases from J; bases unmatched to any gene: 7. Germline V gene sequence: CDR1 SGHVS, CDR2 FQNEAQ. CDR3 sequence reads: CASTILAVSDTQYF. The CDR3 DNA sequence: TGTGCCAGCACCATACTAGCGGTGTCAGATACGCAGTATTTT.

V gene TRBV10-3 combines with J gene TRBJ2-7, with no clear D. Germline-derived CDR1 and CDR2 are ENHRY and SYGVKD. Deletions cut 5 bases from V and 2 bases from J, with 19 bases between. This CDR3 spans 16 amino acids. CDR3 coding DNA: TGTGCCATCAGTCAAGGGTCGGAACTGCCAACCTACGAGCAGTACTTC. Translating gives CAISQGSELPTYEQYF.

The V and J genes are TRBV6-5 and TRBJ2-1; unclear D gene. The germline gives CDR1 MNHEY, CDR2 SVGAGI. This CDR3 has 14 residues. The germline V and J ends were trimmed by 0 bases and 5 bases, with 8 bases remaining between them. The CDR3 DNA follows: TGTGCCAGCAGTTACTCGAGCACTCACAATGAGCAGTTCTTC. As protein: CASSYSSTHNEQFF.

This clonotype appeared a few times. J is TRBJ2-3 and V is TRBV5-1; either TRBD1 or TRBD2 may supply D (6 bases each). The CDR3 runs to 15 residues. In germline, CDR1 is SGHRS, CDR2 YFSETQ. V was pared by 0 bases and J by 4 bases, with 12 bases between. CDR3 amino acids: CASSLAPEGADTQYF. CDR3 DNA sequence: TGCGCCAGCAGCTTGGCCCCGGAGGGGGCAGATACGCAGTATTTT.

There are a few counts of this clonotype. V and J are TRBV20-1 and TRBJ2-1; 9 bases line up with TRBD1. Per germline, CDR1 DFQATT and CDR2 SNEGSKA (reference sequence). This CDR3 contains 15 residues. Trimming at V came to 3 bases and at J to 9 bases, leaving 12 bases not matched to a gene. CDR3 bases: TGCAGTGCTAGGGTAGCCGGGACAGGGTCCAGTGAGCAGTTCTTC. Translated, it gives CSARVAGTGSSEQFF.

This clonotype was seen at least ten times. The CDR3 DNA sequence: TGCGCCAGCAGCTTGGCCAGCTACAATGAGCAGTTCTTC. Its translation is CASSLASYNEQFF. The J gene is TRBJ2-1, the V gene TRBV5-1; D not certain. The CDR3 loop spans 13 amino acids. Trimming shortened V by 0 bases and J by 3 bases, and 4 bases separated the two germline ends. From germline, CDR1 is SGHRS and CDR2 YFSETQ.

This clonotype was detected only a few times. CDR3 sequence: CSVEAGDNEQFF. Here the CDR3 DNA reads TGCAGCGTTGAAGCAGGGGACAATGAGCAGTTCTTC. The gene calls are TRBV29-1 and TRBJ2-1; tentative D call: TRBD1 (6 bases). Germline-derived CDR1 and CDR2 are SQVTM and ANQGSEA. V was cut by 1 base and J by 5 bases, with 6 bases left in between. There are 12 residues in the CDR3.

The chain recombines TRBV7-2 with TRBJ2-7; D may be TRBD2 (5 bases). V was cut by 5 bases and J by 0 bases, with 17 bases left in between. The CDR3 sequence is 16 residues long. Germline CDR1 is SGHTA and CDR2 is FQGNSA. CDR3 DNA: TGTGCCAGCAGCAGGCGTCCAGCGGTTAGCTCCTACGAGCAGTACTTC. Its translation: CASSRRPAVSSYEQYF.